The TCR beta chain described here comes from a study of cytomegalovirus exposure and HLA in healthy donors. General observations from the study: Later analysis showed most CMV-associated TCR beta chains appearing HLA-restricted.

The CDR3 loop spans 14 amino acids. Germline V gives CDR1 LGHNA, CDR2 YSLEER. Germline trimming cut 4 bases from V and 6 bases from J; bases unmatched to any gene: 2. Comment on this clone: The antigen is unknown.

Researchers ran the PCR with 60 Vbeta and 13 Jbeta primers. Profiled with immunoSEQ multiplex PCR; TCRdb holds only in-frame clones, not every one. The profile shows about 160,000 clones, around four fifths of them singletons. This TCR came from a man aged 30 to 39 in good health and CMV-seronegative. The J gene is TRBJ1-6, the V gene TRBV4-3, with 8 bases lining up with TRBD1. The specimen was PBMCs. CDR3 in amino acids: CASSRTGLNSPLHF. The CDR3 DNA sequence: TGCGCCAGCAGCCGGACAGGGCTTAATTCACCCCTCCACTTT.